This T cell receptor (beta chain) was found in a study of T cell changes during pregnancy in multiple sclerosis (dated by TCRdb to the late 2010s). Background on the whole study: In women with multiple sclerosis, the researchers looked at how the T cell repertoire shifted as pregnancy progressed.

In the germline V gene (reference sequence), CDR1 corresponds to LNHDA and CDR2 to SQIVND. V and J lose 4 bases and 6 bases, and a span of 16 bases separates them. The CDR3, from cysteine to phenylalanine, totals 15 residues. The only DNA kept is the CDR3, 45 bases in frame from the first base. In regard to this clone: The target of this receptor is not known. It has no much larger one-base neighbor in the sample; base qualities were not kept.

Library preparation employed the immunoSEQ multiplex PCR assay. The table was pulled from immuneACCESS by TCRdb, which kept in-frame rearrangements only. Such tables lose some clones; where checked, under half of the loss comes from unresolved V genes, and the rest has no known cause. Here the sample has some 30,000 clones; 70% to 90% occur a single time. About 6.9% of the sample goes to the ten largest clones. The sequence joins TRBV19 to TRBJ1-5; a weak D assignment points to TRBD1 (5 bases agree). The starting material was CD8+ T cells from peripheral blood mononuclear cells, obtained in the second trimester of pregnancy. This receptor was obtained from a female donor with multiple sclerosis, enrolled in a pregnancy study. The CDR3 reads as follows: CASSTDGSGAQPQHF. The DNA sequence is as follows: TGTGCCAGTAGTACCGACGGGAGTGGGGCTCAGCCCCAGCATTTT.